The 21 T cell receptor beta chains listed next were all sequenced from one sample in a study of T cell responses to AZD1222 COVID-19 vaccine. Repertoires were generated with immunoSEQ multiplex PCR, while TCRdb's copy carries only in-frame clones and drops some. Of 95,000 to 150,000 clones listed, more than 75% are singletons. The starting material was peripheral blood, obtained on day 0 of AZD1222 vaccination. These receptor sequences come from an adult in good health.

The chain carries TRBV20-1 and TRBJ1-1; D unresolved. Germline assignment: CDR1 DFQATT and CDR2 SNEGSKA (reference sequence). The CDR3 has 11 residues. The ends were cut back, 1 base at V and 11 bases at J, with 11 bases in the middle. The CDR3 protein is CSARARSRAFF. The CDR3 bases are TGCAGTGCTAGAGCCAGAAGCCGGGCTTTCTTT.

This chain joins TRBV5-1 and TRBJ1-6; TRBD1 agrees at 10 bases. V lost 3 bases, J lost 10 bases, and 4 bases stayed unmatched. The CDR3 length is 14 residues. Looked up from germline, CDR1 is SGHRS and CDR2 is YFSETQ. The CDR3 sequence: CASSYDRGHSPLHF. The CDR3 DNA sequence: TGCGCCAGCAGCTATGACAGGGGGCACTCACCCCTCCACTTT.

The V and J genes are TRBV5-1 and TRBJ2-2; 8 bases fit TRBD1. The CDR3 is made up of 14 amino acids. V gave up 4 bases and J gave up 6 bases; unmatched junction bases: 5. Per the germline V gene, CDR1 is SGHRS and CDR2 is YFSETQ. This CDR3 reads CASSVATGAGELFF. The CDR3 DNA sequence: TGCGCCAGCAGCGTCGCGACAGGGGCCGGGGAGCTGTTTTTT. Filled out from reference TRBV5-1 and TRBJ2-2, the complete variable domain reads KAGVTQTPRYLIKTRGQQVTLSCSPISGHRSVSWYQQTPGQGLQFLFEYFSETQRNKGNFPGRFSGRQFSNSRSEMNVSTLELGDSALYLCASSVATGAGELFFGEGSRLTVL.

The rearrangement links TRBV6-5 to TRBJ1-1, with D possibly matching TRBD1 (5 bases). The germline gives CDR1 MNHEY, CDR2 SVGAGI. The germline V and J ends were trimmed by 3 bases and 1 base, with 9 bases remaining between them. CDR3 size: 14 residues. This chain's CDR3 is CASSYSRGNTEAFF. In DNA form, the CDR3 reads TGTGCCAGCAGTTATTCTAGGGGGAACACTGAAGCTTTCTTT.

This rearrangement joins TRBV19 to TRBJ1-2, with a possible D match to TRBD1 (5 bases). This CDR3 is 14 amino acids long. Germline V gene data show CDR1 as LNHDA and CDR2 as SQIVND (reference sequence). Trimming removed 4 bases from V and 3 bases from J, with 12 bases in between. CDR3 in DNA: TGTGCCAGTAGTACTACGACAGTGCACTATGGCTACACCTTC. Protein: CASSTTTVHYGYTF.

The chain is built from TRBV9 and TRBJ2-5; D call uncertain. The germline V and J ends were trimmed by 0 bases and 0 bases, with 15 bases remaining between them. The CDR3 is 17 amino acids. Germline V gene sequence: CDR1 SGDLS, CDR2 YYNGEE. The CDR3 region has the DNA TGTGCCAGCAGCGTAGCTCGGAGTAGTAAAAACCAAGAGACCCAGTACTTC. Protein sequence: CASSVARSSKNQETQYF.

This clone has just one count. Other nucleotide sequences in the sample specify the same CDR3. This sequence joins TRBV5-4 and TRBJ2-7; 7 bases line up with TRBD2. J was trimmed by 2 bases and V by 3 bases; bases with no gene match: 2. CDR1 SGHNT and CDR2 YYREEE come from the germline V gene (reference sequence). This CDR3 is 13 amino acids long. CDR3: CASSSGLAYEQYF. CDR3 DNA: TGTGCCAGCAGCTCAGGACTAGCCTACGAGCAGTACTTC.

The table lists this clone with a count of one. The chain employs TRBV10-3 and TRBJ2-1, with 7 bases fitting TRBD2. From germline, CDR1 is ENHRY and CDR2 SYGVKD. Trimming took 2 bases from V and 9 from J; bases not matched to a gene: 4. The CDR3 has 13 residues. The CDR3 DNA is TGTGCCATCAGTGAGGGGAGGGGATCTGAGCAGTTCTTC. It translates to CAISEGRGSEQFF.

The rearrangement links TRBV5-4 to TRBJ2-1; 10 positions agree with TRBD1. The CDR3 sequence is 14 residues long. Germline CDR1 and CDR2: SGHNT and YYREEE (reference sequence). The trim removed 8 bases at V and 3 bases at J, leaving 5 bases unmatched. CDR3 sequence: CASSGTGVYNEQFF. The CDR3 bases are TGTGCCAGTTCCGGGACAGGGGTCTACAATGAGCAGTTCTTC.

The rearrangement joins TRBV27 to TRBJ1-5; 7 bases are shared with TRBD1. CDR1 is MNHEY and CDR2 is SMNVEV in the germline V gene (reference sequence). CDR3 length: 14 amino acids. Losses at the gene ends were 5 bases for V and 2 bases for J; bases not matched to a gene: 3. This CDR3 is CASSPGTGNQPQHF. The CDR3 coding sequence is TGTGCCAGCAGTCCCGGGACAGGCAATCAGCCCCAGCATTTT.

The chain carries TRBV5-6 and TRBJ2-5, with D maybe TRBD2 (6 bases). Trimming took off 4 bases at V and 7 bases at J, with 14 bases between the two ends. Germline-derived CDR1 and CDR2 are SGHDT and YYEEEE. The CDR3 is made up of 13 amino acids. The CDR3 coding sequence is TGTGCCAGCAGCACGGGACTCTCGGGGACCCAGTACTTC. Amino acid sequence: CASSTGLSGTQYF.

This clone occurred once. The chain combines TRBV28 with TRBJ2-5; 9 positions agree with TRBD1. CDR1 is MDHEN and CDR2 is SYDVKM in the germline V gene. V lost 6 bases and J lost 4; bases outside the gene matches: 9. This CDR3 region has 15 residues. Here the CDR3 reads CASSRLTGGGETQYF. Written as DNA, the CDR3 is TGTGCCAGCAGCCGGCTTACAGGGGGCGGAGAGACCCAGTACTTC.

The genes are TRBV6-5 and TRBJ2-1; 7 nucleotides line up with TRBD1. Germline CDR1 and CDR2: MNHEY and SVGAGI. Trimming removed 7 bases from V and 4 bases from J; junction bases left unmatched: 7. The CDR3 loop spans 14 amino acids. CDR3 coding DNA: TGTGCCAGCAAACCCGGGACAGAGTACAATGAGCAGTTCTTC. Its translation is CASKPGTEYNEQFF.

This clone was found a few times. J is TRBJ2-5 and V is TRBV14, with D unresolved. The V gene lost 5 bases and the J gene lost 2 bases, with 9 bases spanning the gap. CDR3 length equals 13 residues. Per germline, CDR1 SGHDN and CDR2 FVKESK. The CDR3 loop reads CASSDRLQETQYF. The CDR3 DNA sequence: TGTGCCAGCAGCGATAGGCTTCAAGAGACCCAGTACTTC.

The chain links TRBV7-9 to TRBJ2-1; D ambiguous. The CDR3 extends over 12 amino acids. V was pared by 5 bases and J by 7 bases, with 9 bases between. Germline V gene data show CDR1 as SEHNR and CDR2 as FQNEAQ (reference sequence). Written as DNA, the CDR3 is TGTGCCAGCAGCGAGCTGTGGAATGAGCAGTTCTTC. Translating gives CASSELWNEQFF. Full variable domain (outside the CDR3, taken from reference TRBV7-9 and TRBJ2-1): DTGVSQNPRHKITKRGQNVTFRCDPISEHNRLYWYRQTLGQGPEFLTYFQNEAQLEKSRLLSDRFSAERPKGSFSTLEIQRTEQGDSAMYLCASSELWNEQFFGPGTRLTVL.

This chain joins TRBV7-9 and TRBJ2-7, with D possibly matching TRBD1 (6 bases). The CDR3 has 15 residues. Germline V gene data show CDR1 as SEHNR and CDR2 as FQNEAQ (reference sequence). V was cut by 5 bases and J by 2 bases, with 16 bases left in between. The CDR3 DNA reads TGTGCCAGCAGCCCCCGGACAGTCACTGCCTACGAGCAGTACTTC. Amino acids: CASSPRTVTAYEQYF.

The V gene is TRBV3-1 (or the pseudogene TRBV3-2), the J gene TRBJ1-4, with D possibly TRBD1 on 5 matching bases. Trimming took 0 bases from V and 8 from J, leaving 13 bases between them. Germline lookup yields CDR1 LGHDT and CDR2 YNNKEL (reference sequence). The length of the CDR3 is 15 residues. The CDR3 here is CASSQDRGLREKLFF. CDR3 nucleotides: TGTGCCAGCAGCCAAGATCGGGGGTTGAGAGAAAAACTGTTTTTT.

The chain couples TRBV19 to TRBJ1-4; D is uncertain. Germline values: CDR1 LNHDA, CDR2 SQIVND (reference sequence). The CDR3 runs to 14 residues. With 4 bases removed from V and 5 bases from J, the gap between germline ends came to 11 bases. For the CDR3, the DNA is TGTGCCAGTAGTAAACTCTCAAGGAATGAAAAACTGTTTTTT. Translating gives CASSKLSRNEKLFF.

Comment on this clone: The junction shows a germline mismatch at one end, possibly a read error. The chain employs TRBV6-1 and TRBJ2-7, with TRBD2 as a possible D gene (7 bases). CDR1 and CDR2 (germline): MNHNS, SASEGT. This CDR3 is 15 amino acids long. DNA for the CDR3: TGTGCCAGCAGGGAAGGCCCGGGGGGCCCCTACGAGCAGTACTTC. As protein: CASREGPGGPYEQYF.

The CDR3 loop reads CASSTSGAVTSEQYF. The CDR3 DNA follows: TGTGCCAGCAGCACAAGCGGGGCGGTTACCTCCGAGCAGTACTTC. V and J are TRBV9 and TRBJ2-7; 7 bases align to TRBD2. The CDR3 runs 15 residues. Trimming took 4 bases from V and 6 from J; bases not matched to a gene: 13. Per germline, CDR1 SGDLS and CDR2 YYNGEE. The full variable domain, its missing parts supplied by reference TRBV9 and TRBJ2-7, is DSGVTQTPKHLITATGQRVTLRCSPRSGDLSVYWYQQSLDQGLQFLIQYYNGEERAKGNILERFSAQQFPDLHSELNLSSLELGDSALYFCASSTSGAVTSEQYFGPGTRLTVT.

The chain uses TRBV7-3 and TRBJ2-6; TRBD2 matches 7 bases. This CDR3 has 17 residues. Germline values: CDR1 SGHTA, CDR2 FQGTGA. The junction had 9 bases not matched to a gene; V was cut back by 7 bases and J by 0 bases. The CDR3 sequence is CASTLGGMPSGANVLTF. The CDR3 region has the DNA TGTGCCAGCACCCTGGGGGGGATGCCCTCTGGGGCCAACGTCCTGACTTTC.